These 6 T cell receptor beta chains came from one sample sequenced in a study of beta chain features in type 1 diabetes. The authors reverse transcribed all of the isolated RNA, so sequencing captured expressed TCRB transcripts. The table came from immunoSEQ multiplex PCR; TCRdb's copy has only in-frame clones and leaves some out. The data contain fewer than 350,000 clones, around a fifth of them singletons. The sequencing sample was made of naive CD4+ T cells from blood. These receptors were collected from a woman aged 18-29 years in good health.

This clone has only a few counts. The genes are TRBV7-9 and TRBJ1-1; D is undetermined. This CDR3 region has 14 residues. Trimming took off 7 bases at V and 5 bases at J, with 17 bases between the two ends. Germline lookup yields CDR1 SEHNR and CDR2 FQNEAQ (reference sequence). In DNA form, the CDR3 reads TGTGCCAGCATCCGCGACCGGTCGGGGACTGAAGCTTTCTTT. This codes for CASIRDRSGTEAFF.

The V call is TRBV6-1, the J call TRBJ2-5, with D possibly matching TRBD2 (6 bases). CDR3 length: 14 amino acids. The V end lost 9 bases, the J end lost 7 bases, and 21 bases lay between the germline ends. In germline, CDR1 is MNHNS, CDR2 SASEGT. The CDR3 region is CASKKDYGGGTQYF. In DNA, the CDR3 is TGTGCCAGTAAAAAGGACTATGGGGGTGGGACCCAGTACTTC.

The chain joins TRBV4-2 to TRBJ1-1; 8 bases agree with TRBD1. The CDR3 contains 17 residues. Germline V lookup: CDR1 LGHNA, CDR2 YNFKEQ. V shed 1 base and J 6 bases; nucleotides not matched to a gene: 13. The CDR3 reads CASSQAHKGTGNAEAFF. DNA for the CDR3: TGTGCCAGCAGCCAAGCACATAAGGGGACAGGAAACGCTGAAGCTTTCTTT.

In its sample, this clone was seen a few times. The J gene is TRBJ1-5, the V gene TRBV23-1; tentative D call: TRBD1 (6 bases). TRBV23-1 is an ORF for which the function is uncertain. The CDR3 covers 18 residues. Trimming took 3 bases from V and 4 from J, leaving 22 bases between them. This chain's CDR3 is CASSHTRCRGLLNQPQHF. The DNA for the CDR3 is TGCGCCAGCAGTCACACCAGATGCAGGGGCCTGCTTAATCAGCCCCAGCATTTT.

This clone was detected a few times. The chain is built from TRBV7-9 and TRBJ2-5, with D maybe TRBD2 (6 bases). CDR3 size: 14 residues. V was trimmed by 3 bases and J by 2 bases, leaving 10 bases between them. CDR1 is SEHNR, CDR2 FQNEAQ, per germline (reference sequence). CDR3 nucleotide sequence: TGTGCCAGCAGCTTTGCCGGGGGACAAGAGACCCAGTACTTC. This gives the protein CASSFAGGQETQYF.

This chain connects TRBV19 to TRBJ2-5, with 9 bases aligning to TRBD2. The germline gives CDR1 LNHDA, CDR2 SQIVND (reference sequence). The CDR3 consists of 17 residues. Losses at the gene ends were 4 bases for V and 3 bases for J; bases not matched to a gene: 12. The CDR3 spells CASSKLAGYQREETQYF. The CDR3 region has the DNA TGTGCCAGTAGTAAACTAGCGGGCTATCAGAGGGAAGAGACCCAGTACTTC.